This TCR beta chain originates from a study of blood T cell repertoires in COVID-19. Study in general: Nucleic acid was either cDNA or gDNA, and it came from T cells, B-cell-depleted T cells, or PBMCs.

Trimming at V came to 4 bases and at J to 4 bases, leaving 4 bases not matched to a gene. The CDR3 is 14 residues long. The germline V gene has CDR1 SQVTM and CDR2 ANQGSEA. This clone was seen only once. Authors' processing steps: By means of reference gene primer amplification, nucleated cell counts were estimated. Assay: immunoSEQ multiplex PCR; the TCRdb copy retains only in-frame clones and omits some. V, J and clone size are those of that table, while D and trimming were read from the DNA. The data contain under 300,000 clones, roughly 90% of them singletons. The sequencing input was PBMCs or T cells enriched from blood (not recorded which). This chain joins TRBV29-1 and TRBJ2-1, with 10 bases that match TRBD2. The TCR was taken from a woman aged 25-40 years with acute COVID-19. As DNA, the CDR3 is TGCAGCGTTGTGGCTAGCGGGAGTTACAATGAGCAGTTCTTC. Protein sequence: CSVVASGSYNEQFF.